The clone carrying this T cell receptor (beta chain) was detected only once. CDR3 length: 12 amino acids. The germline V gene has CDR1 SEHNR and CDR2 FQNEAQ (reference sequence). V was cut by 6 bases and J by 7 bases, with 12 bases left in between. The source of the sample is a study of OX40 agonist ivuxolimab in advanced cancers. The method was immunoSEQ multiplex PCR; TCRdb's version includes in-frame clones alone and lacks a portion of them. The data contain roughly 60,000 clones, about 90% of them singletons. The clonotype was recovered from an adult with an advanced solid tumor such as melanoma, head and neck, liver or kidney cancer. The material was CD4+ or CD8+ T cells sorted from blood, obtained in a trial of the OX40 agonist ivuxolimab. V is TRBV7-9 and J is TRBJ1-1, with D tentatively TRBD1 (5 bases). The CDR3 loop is CASSPGGGEAFF. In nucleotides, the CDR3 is TGTGCCAGCAGTCCCGGGGGGGGTGAAGCTTTCTTT. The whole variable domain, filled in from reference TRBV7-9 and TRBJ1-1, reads DTGVSQNPRHKITKRGQNVTFRCDPISEHNRLYWYRQTLGQGPEFLTYFQNEAQLEKSRLLSDRFSAERPKGSFSTLEIQRTEQGDSAMYLCASSPGGGEAFFGQGTRLTVV.